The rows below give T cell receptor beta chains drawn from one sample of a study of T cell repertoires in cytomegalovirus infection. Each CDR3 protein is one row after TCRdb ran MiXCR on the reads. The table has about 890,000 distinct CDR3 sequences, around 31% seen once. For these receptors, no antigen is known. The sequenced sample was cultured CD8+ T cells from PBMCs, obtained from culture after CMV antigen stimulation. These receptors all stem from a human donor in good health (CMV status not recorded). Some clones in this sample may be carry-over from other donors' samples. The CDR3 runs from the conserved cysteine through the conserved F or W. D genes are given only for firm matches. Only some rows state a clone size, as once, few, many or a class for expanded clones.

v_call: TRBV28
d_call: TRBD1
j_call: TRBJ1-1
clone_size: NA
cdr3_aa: CASSSSPGQGTEAFF
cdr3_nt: TGTGCCAGCAGTTCCTCGCCGGGACAGGGCACTGAAGCTTTCTTT

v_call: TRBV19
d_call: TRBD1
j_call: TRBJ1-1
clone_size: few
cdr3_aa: CASTNRGKSEAFF
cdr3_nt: TGTGCCAGTACGAACAGGGGCAAGTCTGAAGCTTTCTTT

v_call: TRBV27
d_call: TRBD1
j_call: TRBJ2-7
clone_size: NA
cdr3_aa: CASSLLQGALGEQYF
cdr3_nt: TGTGCCAGCAGTTTATTACAGGGGGCGCTGGGCGAGCAGTACTTC

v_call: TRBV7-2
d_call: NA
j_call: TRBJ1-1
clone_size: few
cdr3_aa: CASSSTYGNRNTEAFF
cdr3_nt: TGTGCCAGCAGCTCCACTTATGGCAATAGGAACACTGAAGCTTTCTTT

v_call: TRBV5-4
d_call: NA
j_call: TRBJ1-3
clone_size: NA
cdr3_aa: CASSLGDFSSGNTIYF
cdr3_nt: TGTGCCAGCAGCTTAGGGGACTTTAGCTCTGGAAACACCATATATTTT

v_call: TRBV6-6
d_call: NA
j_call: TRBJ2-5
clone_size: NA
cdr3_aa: CASSRDYWSTIPVAETQYF
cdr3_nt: TGTGCCAGCAGTCGAGACTACTGGTCTACCATTCCGGTCGCGGAGACCCAGTACTTC

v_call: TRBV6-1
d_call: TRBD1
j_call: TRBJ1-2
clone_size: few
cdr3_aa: CASRGQGRGYTF
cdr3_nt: TGTGCCAGCAGGGGACAGGGTCGGGGCTACACCTTC

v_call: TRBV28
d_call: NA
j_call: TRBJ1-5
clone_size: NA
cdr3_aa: CASGTSLRGSQPQHF
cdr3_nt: TGTGCCAGCGGAACAAGTTTAAGGGGGTCTCAGCCCCAGCATTTT

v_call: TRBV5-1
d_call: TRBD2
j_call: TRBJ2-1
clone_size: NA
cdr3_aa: CASSSEGTSGYNEQFF
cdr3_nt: TGCGCCAGCAGCTCAGAAGGTACTAGCGGTTACAATGAGCAGTTCTTC

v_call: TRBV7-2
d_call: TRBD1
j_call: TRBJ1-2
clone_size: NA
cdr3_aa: CASSQEGAPNYGYTF
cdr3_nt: TGTGCCAGCAGCCAGGAGGGGGCGCCTAACTATGGCTACACCTTC

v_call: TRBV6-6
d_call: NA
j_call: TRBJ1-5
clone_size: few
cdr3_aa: CASENVNQPQHF
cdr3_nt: TGTGCCAGCGAGAACGTCAATCAGCCCCAGCATTTT

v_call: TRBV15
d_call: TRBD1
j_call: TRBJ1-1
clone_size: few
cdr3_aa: CATSRVWTGGSEAFF
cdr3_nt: TGTGCCACCAGCAGAGTATGGACAGGGGGCAGTGAAGCTTTCTTT

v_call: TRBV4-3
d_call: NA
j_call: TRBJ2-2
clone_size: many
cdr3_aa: CASSQGIYTGELFF
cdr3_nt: TGCGCCAGCAGCCAAGGGATATACACCGGGGAGCTGTTTTTT

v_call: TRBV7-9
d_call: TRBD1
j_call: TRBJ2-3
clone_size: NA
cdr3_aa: CASSLTPETGLDTQYF
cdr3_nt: TGTGCCAGCAGCCTCACCCCCGAGACAGGGCTTGATACGCAGTATTTT

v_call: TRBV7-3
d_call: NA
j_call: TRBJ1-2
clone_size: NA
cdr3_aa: CASTLPRGQSYGYTF
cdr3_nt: TGTGCCAGCACTCTCCCCCGGGGGCAGAGCTATGGCTACACCTTC

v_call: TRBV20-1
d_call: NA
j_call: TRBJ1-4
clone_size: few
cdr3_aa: CSARGTSYNRWDEKLFF
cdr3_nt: TGCAGTGCTAGGGGGACATCCTACAATCGTTGGGACGAAAAACTGTTTTTT

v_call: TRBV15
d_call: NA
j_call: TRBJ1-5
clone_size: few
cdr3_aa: CATSRGPGYNQPQHF
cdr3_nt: TGTGCCACCAGCAGGGGTCCAGGTTACAATCAGCCCCAGCATTTT

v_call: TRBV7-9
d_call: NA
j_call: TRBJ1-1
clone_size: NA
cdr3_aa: CASSPQGPEAFF
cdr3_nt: TGTGCCAGCAGCCCCCAGGGTCCTGAAGCTTTCTTT

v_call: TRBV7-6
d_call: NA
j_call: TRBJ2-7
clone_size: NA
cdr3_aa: CASSPKLGAYEQYF
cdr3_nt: TGTGCCAGCAGCCCCAAGTTGGGTGCCTACGAGCAGTACTTC

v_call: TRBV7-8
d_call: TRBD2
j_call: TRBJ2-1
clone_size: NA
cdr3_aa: CASSEGLADYNEQFF
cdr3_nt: TGTGCCAGCAGCGAGGGACTAGCGGACTACAATGAGCAGTTCTTC

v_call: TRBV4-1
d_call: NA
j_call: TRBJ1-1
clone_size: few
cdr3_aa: CASSHYTEAFF
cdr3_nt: TGCGCCAGCAGCCATTACACTGAAGCTTTCTTT

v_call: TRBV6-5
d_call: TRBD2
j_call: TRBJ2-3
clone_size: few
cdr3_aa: CASSYSTGGGDTQYF
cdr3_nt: TGTGCCAGCAGTTACTCGACGGGGGGAGGAGATACGCAGTATTTT

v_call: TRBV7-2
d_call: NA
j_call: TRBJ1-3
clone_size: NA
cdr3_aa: CASSSGPFSGTTIYF
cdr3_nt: TGTGCCAGCAGCTCTGGACCGTTCTCTGGAACCACCATATATTTT

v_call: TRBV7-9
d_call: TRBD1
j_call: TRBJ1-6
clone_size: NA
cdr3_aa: CASSRDRGNNSPLHF
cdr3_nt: TGTGCCAGCAGCCGGGACAGGGGTAATAATTCACCCCTCCACTTT

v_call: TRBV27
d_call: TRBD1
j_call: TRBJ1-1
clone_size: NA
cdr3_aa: CASSLTGGEPEAFF
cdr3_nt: TGTGCCAGCAGTCTAACAGGGGGCGAGCCTGAAGCTTTCTTT

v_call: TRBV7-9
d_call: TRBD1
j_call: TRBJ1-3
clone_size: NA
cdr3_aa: CASSGDRGLGNTIYF
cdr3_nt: TGTGCCAGCAGCGGCGACAGGGGGCTTGGAAACACCATATATTTT

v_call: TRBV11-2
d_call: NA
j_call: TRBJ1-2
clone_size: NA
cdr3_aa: CASSLESGPSYGYTF
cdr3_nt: TGTGCCAGCAGCTTAGAAAGCGGGCCTTCCTATGGCTACACCTTC

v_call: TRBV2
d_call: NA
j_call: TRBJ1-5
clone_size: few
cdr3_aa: CASSELSRGQPQHF
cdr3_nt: TGTGCCAGCAGTGAACTATCTCGTGGTCAGCCCCAGCATTTT

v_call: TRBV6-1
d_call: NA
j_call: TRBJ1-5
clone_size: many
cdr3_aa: CASQGRRSNQPQHF
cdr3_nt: TGTGCCAGTCAGGGGCGAAGGAGCAATCAGCCCCAGCATTTT

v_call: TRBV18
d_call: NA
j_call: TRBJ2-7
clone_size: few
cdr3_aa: CASSLSESIFLRGQYF
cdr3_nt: TGTGCCAGCTCCCTCTCCGAGTCGATTTTTCTACGTGGGCAGTACTTC

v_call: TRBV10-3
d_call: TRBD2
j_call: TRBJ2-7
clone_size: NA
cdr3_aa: CATSEGGGSYEQYF
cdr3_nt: TGTGCCACCAGTGAAGGCGGGGGGTCCTACGAGCAGTACTTC

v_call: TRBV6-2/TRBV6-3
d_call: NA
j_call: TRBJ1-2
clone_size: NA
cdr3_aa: CASSYPSGTGGYTF
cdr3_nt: TGTGCCAGCAGTTATCCATCCGGGACGGGGGGCTACACCTTC

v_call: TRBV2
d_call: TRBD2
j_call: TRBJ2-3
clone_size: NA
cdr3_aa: CASSEAPAGAYTDTQYF
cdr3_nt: TGTGCCAGCAGTGAAGCCCCAGCGGGGGCCTACACAGATACGCAGTATTTT

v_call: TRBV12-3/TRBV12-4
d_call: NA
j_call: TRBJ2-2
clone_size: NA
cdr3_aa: CASCRTANTGELFF
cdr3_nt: TGTGCCAGCTGTAGGACAGCGAACACCGGGGAGCTGTTTTTT

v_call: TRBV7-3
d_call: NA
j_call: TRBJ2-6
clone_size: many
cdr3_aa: CASSSDPSGANVLTF
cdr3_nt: TGTGCCAGCAGCTCTGACCCGTCCGGGGCCAACGTCCTGACTTTC

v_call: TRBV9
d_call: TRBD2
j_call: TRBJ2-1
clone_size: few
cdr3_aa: CASSTPLAGVYNEQFF
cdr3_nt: TGTGCCAGCAGCACCCCATTAGCGGGGGTTTACAATGAGCAGTTCTTC

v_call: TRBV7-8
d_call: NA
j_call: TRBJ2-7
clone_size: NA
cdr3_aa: CASSFIDSSYEQYF
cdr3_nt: TGTGCCAGCAGCTTTATAGACAGCTCCTACGAGCAGTACTTC

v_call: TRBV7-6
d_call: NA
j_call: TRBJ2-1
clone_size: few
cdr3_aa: CASSLALSHNEQFF
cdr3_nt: TGTGCCAGCAGCTTAGCGCTGTCCCACAATGAGCAGTTCTTC

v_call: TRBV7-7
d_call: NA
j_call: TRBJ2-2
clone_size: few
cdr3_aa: CASSFYPEGAGELFF
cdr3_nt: TGTGCTAGCAGCTTCTACCCCGAGGGGGCCGGGGAGCTGTTTTTT

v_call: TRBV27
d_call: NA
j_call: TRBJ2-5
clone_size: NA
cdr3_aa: CASSPRARWETQYF
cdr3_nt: TGTGCCAGCAGTCCCCGGGCCCGGTGGGAGACCCAGTACTTC

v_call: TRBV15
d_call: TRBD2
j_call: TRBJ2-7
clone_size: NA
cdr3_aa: CATRAGGYYEQYF
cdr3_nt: TGTGCCACGAGAGCGGGGGGCTACTACGAGCAGTACTTC

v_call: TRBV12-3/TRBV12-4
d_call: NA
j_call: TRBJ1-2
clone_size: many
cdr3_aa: CASSFSGNYGYTF
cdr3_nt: TGTGCCAGCAGTTTTTCCGGCAACTATGGCTACACCTTC

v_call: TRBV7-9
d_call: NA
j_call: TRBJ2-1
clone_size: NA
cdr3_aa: CASSPSGAYNEQSF
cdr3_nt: TGTGCCAGCAGCCCATCCGGGGCCTACAATGAGCAGTCCTTC

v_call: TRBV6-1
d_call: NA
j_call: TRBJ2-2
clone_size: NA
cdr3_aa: CASGKGGTGELFF
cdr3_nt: TGTGCCAGCGGCAAAGGTGGCACCGGGGAGCTGTTTTTT

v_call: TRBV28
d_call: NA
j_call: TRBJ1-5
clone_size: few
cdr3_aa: CASRRNQPQHF
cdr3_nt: TGTGCCAGCAGACGCAATCAGCCCCAGCATTTT

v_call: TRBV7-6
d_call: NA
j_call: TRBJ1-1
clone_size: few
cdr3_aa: CASSRFSGAEAFF
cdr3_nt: TGTGCTAGCAGCCGATTTAGCGGGGCAGAAGCTTTCTTT

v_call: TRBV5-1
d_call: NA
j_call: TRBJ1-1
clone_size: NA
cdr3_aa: CASSQYDGMNTEAFF
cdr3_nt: TGCGCCAGCAGCCAATATGACGGAATGAACACTGAAGCTTTCTTT

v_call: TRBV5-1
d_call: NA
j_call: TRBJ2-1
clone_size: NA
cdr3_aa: CASSSPDSYNEQFF
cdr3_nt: TGCGCCAGCAGCTCCCCGGACAGTTACAATGAGCAGTTCTTC

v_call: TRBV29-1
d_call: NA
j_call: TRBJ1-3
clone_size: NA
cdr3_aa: CRIITPGPKYF
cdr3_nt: TGCAGAATAATTACTCCGGGACCAAAATATTTT

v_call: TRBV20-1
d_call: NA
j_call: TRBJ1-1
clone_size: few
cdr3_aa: CSARDRELGAFF
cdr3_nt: TGCAGTGCTAGAGACAGGGAGTTAGGAGCTTTCTTT

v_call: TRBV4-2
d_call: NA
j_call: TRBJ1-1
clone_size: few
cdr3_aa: CASSPYEGTNTEAFF
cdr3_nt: TGTGCCAGCAGCCCATACGAAGGGACGAACACTGAAGCTTTCTTT

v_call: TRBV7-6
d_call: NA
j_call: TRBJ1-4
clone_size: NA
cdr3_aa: CASSLEAGWAEKLFF
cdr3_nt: TGTGCCAGCAGCTTAGAGGCAGGGTGGGCTGAAAAACTGTTTTTT

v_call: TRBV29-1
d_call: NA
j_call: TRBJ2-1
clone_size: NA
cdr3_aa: CSVGGGRQFF
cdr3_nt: TGCAGCGTGGGGGGTGGACGGCAGTTCTTC

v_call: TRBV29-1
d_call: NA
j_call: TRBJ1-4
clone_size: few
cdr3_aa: CSAERGSKEKLFF
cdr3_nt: TGCAGCGCCGAGAGGGGCTCGAAGGAAAAACTGTTTTTT

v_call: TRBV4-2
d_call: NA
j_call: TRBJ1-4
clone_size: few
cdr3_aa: CASSQDLAPEGSTNEKLFF
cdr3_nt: TGTGCCAGCAGCCAAGATCTCGCACCCGAGGGTTCAACTAATGAAAAACTGTTTTTT

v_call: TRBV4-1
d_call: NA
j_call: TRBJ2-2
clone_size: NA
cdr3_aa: CASSSYREDTGELFF
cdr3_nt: TGCGCCAGCAGCTCTTACAGAGAAGACACCGGGGAGCTGTTTTTT

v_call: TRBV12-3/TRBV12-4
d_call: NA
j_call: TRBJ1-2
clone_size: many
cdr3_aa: CASSKTRAANYGYTF
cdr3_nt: TGTGCCAGCAGCAAAACCAGGGCTGCTAACTATGGCTACACCTTC

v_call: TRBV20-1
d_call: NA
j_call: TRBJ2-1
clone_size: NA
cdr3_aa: CSADSRVGAGSYNEQFF
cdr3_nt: TGCAGTGCTGACTCGCGCGTGGGGGCGGGGTCTTACAATGAGCAGTTCTTC